This T cell receptor delta chain was captured by sequencing in a study of gamma delta lymphoproliferative disorders and STAT genes. Study in general: Each gamma-chain library started from at least 50 ng of genomic DNA, using the LymphoTrack Dx TCRG Assay. Delta-chain libraries followed the EuroClonality-NGS standard operating procedure.

TCRdb re-called the multiplex PCR reads with CATT. Here the sample spans over a thousand delta-chain clones, roughly 2.9% being singletons. V shed 6 bases and J 13 bases; nucleotides not matched to a gene: 26. Germline CDR1 GEAIGNYY, CDR2 EKD. This CDR3 comprises 17 residues. Turning to this clone: The protein held in TCRdb is that of a much larger clone and does not match this DNA's translation at residue 15, likely because of a read error; the protein shown is translated from the DNA.

The receptor sequences were amplified from genomic DNA of peripheral blood mononuclear cells. The control group comprised age- and sex-matched healthy adult blood donors. This TCR was recovered from a human donor in good health. Sequencing input: blood. The rearrangement joins TRDV2 to TRDJ1, with 9 positions matching TRDD3. The CDR3 loop is CACLVGGIPDVCFSPIF. DNA of the CDR3: TGTGCCTGTCTCGTAGGGGGGATACCAGATGTATGTTTTAGTCCCATCTTT.